Listed below are T cell receptor beta chains from one sample, sequenced in a study of blood T cell repertoires in COVID-19. Method: immunoSEQ multiplex PCR; TCRdb's copy keeps in-frame clones and lacks some. This table has some 49,000 clones, 85% to 95% appearing once. Material for sequencing was peripheral blood. These receptors all come from a man aged 60 to 69 with COVID-19, enrolled during active disease. Both conserved end residues are part of each CDR3. Fields, in order: V gene, clone size, J gene, D gene, CDR3 DNA, CDR3 protein. D genes are given only for firm matches. Size is omitted from some rows. Given values are once, few, many or a class for expanded clones.

>TRBV7-9|once|TRBJ2-1|TRBD2
TGTGCCAGCAGCTTCGGGGGGAGCGGCTACAATGAGCAGTTCTTC
CASSFGGSGYNEQFF
>TRBV10-3|NA|TRBJ2-7|TRBD1
TGTGCCATCAGTGACAGGGGGCGACCTACCTACGAGCAGTACTTC
CAISDRGRPTYEQYF
>TRBV4-2|NA|TRBJ2-3|NA
TGTGCCAGCAGCCCTGAGAGCACAGATACGCAGTATTTT
CASSPESTDTQYF
>TRBV4-2|NA|TRBJ1-6|TRBD1
TGTGCCAGCAGCCAAGAACCTGGACAGGGGAGGTTGTCACCCCTCCACTTT
CASSQEPGQGRLSPLHF
>TRBV30|once|TRBJ2-7|TRBD1
TGTGCCTGGAGTGTTCAGGGACAGCGCTACGAGCAGTACTTC
CAWSVQGQRYEQYF
>TRBV2|NA|TRBJ1-6|NA
TGTGCCAGCAGTGAACCGGGTTTAGGCTCACCCCTCCACTTT
CASSEPGLGSPLHF
>TRBV5-1|NA|TRBJ2-7|TRBD1
TGCGCCAGCAGCTCAAAGCCCCCAGGGGGTTTCGGGGAGCAGTACTTC
CASSSKPPGGFGEQYF
>TRBV5-4|NA|TRBJ1-1|NA
TGTGCCAGCAGCTTGGATGGAGGGGCGCTCCCAAACACTGAAGCTTTCTTT
CASSLDGGALPNTEAFF
>TRBV4-1|NA|TRBJ2-1|TRBD1
TGCGCCAGCAGCCAAGCCGTGACAGGGGGCGGAATCGAGCAGTTCTTC
CASSQAVTGGGIEQFF
>TRBV5-6|NA|TRBJ2-7|TRBD1
TGTGCCAGCAGCCGGGACAGGGGGTACGAGCAGTACTTC
CASSRDRGYEQYF
>TRBV9|NA|TRBJ1-2|NA
TGTGCCAGCAGCTCAGCCGGGGACTATGGCTACACCTTC
CASSSAGDYGYTF
>TRBV27|NA|TRBJ2-7|NA
TGTGCCAGCAGTTTTCGACAGAAAACCTACGAGCAGTACTTC
CASSFRQKTYEQYF
>TRBV3-1/TRBV3-2|NA|TRBJ2-1|TRBD2
TGTGCCAGCAGCCAAGTCATAGCTAGCGGGAGGACCTCCTACAATGAGCAGTTCTTC
CASSQVIASGRTSYNEQFF
>TRBV5-5|NA|TRBJ2-1|TRBD2
TGTGCCAGCAGCCTTGCCGGGACTAGCGGGAGTGATGAGCAGTTCTTC
CASSLAGTSGSDEQFF
>TRBV3-1/TRBV3-2|few|TRBJ1-2|NA
TGTGCCAGCAGCCAAATGCGGGGAACTAACTATGGCTACACCTTC
CASSQMRGTNYGYTF
>TRBV6-2/TRBV6-3|NA|TRBJ2-2|NA
TGTGCCAGCAGTTCAGGCTTGATGAACACCGGGGAGCTGTTTTTT
CASSSGLMNTGELFF
>TRBV3-1/TRBV3-2|NA|TRBJ2-4|NA
TGTGCCAGCAGCCAAGTGTGGCTAGAGGCGTACATTCAGTACTTC
CASSQVWLEAYIQYF
>TRBV5-6|NA|TRBJ1-5|NA
TGTGCCAGCAGCCCCGGATCGGCAGGGAATCAGCCCCAGCATTTT
CASSPGSAGNQPQHF
>TRBV10-1|NA|TRBJ2-7|NA
TGCGCCAGCAGTGAAGGGGTCTACGAGCAGTACTTC
CASSEGVYEQYF
>TRBV27|NA|TRBJ2-1|NA
TGTGCCAGCAGTTTCTCGGCAGGGTGGTACAATGAGCAGTTCTTC
CASSFSAGWYNEQFF
>TRBV6-2/TRBV6-3|NA|TRBJ2-7|TRBD1
TGTGCCAGCAGCCTAACGGGGGGACAGGGGGCTCCGGGCGAGCAGTACTTC
CASSLTGGQGAPGEQYF
>TRBV7-2|NA|TRBJ1-2|TRBD1
TGTGCCAGCAGCTTATCGGGACAGGGCTATGGCTACACCTTC
CASSLSGQGYGYTF
>TRBV6-6|NA|TRBJ1-2|NA
TGTGCCAGCAGTTACTCGAGCGGGAGCTGGGGCTACACCTTC
CASSYSSGSWGYTF
>TRBV30|NA|TRBJ1-5|TRBD1
TGTGCCTGGAGTGTACTTCGGACAGGGGTATATAGCAATCAGCCCCAGCATTTT
CAWSVLRTGVYSNQPQHF
>TRBV5-1|NA|TRBJ2-3|NA
TGCGCCAGCTTACAACAGGGAACGGGCACAGATACGCAGTATTTT
CASLQQGTGTDTQYF
>TRBV7-9|NA|TRBJ2-7|NA
TGTGCCAGCAGGGACGACAGTGCCTACGAGCAGTACTTC
CASRDDSAYEQYF
>TRBV7-3|once|TRBJ2-5|TRBD1
TGTGCCAGCAGCTCATCCGGGACAGGCAAACAAGAGACCCAGTACTTC
CASSSSGTGKQETQYF
>TRBV28|NA|TRBJ1-2|NA
TGTGCCAGCGAGGCTAACTATGGCTACACCTTC
CASEANYGYTF
>TRBV5-1|NA|TRBJ1-4|TRBD1
TGCGCCAGCAGCTTGGCATGGACAGGGAGTGAAAAACTGTTTTTT
CASSLAWTGSEKLFF
>TRBV10-3|NA|TRBJ2-6|NA
TGTGCCATCAGTGCAGACTCTGGGGCCAACGTCCTGACTTTC
CAISADSGANVLTF